Detailed here is one T cell receptor (beta chain). Its antigen is currently unknown. Post-sort purity exceeded 95% for all sorted populations. The sample is drawn from a study of beta chain features in type 1 diabetes. Study-level findings and limits: TCRB CDR3s from Type 1 diabetes patients were moderately but significantly shorter in all four CD4+ subsets. More deletions and fewer insertions at VDJ junctions were seen in type 1 diabetes patients. The similarity of naive, central memory and Treg TCRB repertoires appeared greater among patients than among healthy donors. Patients and controls would be equally affected if PCR favored shorter templates.

Germline V gene data show CDR1 as KGHSH and CDR2 as LQKENI. The CDR3 is 14 residues long. The J segment lost 5 bases and the V segment lost 3 bases, leaving 6 bases of the junction unmatched. Reverse transcription of all isolated RNA meant that expressed TCRB transcripts were sequenced. Assay: immunoSEQ multiplex PCR; the TCRdb copy retains only in-frame clones and omits some. The data show around 56,000 clones, with around half seen just once and 2.6% held by the top ten. This rearrangement joins TRBV18 to TRBJ1-1, with 7 bases lining up with TRBD1. This clonotype was obtained from a woman aged 40 to 50 with type 1 diabetes. The sequencing sample was made of Tregs from blood. CDR3 DNA sequence: TGTGCCAGCTCACCGAGGGGGCCGAGGACTGAAGCTTTCTTT. Amino acid sequence: CASSPRGPRTEAFF.